The clone carrying this T cell receptor beta chain was counted a single time. Its antigen is unidentified. The data stem from a study of Ad26.COV2.S vaccination and SARS-CoV-2 variants. On the study more broadly: Donor was in the COV1001 Ad26.COV2.S trial arm. Whole-study results and caveats: Considerable breadth of spike-specific CD8+ and CD4+ T cell responses has reportedly been documented following vaccination. It was found that vaccine and placebo recipients had similar non-spike TCR breadth.

J lost 1 base, V lost 4 bases, and 1 base had no gene match. The length of the CDR3 is 13 residues. In germline, CDR1 is SGHRS, CDR2 YFSETQ. Sample treatment: over 15 received Ad26.COV2.S at low or high dose, single or two shots; several received placebo; per-sample allocation not given. Samples were taken on day 63 after the first vaccine or placebo injection. Whoever gave the sample was an adult aged 18-55 years in Boston. The repertoire was sequenced with immunoSEQ multiplex PCR; TCRdb's copy has only in-frame clones and lacks some. The sample yields roughly 410,000 clones, roughly four fifths seen once.

This specimen consisted of peripheral blood, obtained in a trial of Ad26.COV2.S vaccine versus placebo. The gene calls are TRBV5-1 and TRBJ1-2; 7 bases fit TRBD1. The receptor comes from a person between 18 and 65 years old who received the Ad26.COV2.S COVID-19 vaccine or a placebo. The CDR3 is CASSRDSNYGYTF. DNA for the CDR3: TGCGCCAGCAGCCGGGACAGTAACTATGGCTACACCTTC.